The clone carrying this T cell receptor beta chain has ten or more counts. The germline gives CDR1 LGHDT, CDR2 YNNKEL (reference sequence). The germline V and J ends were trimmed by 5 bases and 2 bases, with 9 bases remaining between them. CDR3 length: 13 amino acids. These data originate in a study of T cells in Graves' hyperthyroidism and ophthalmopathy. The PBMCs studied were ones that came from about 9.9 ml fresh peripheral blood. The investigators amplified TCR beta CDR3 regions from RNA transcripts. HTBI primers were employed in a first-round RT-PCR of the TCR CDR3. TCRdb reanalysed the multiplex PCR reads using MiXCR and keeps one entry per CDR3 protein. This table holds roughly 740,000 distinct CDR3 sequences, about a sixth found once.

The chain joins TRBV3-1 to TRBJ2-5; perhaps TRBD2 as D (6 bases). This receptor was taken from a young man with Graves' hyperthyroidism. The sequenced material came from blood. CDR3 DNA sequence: TGTGCCAGCAGCGGGACTTATCAAGAGACCCAGTACTTC. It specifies CASSGTYQETQYF.